The clone carrying this T cell receptor beta chain has a single count. There are 16 residues in the CDR3. V was trimmed by 4 bases and J by 2 bases, leaving 17 bases between them. Per germline, CDR1 SEHNR and CDR2 FQNEAQ (reference sequence). This entry is derived from a study of PD-L1 blockade in urothelial cancer. In the study overall: Atezolizumab therapy began for patients in the mid-2010s, dosed at 1,200 mg intravenously every 3 weeks. Patients had received 0 to 3 prior chemotherapy regimens.

Measured with immunoSEQ multiplex PCR; TCRdb has only the in-frame clones, and not every one. Among some 40,000 clones listed, roughly 82% were seen once. Time point indicated: peripheral blood 6 weeks after treatment start. The diagnosis in patients was locally advanced or metastatic urothelial carcinoma. The receptor was derived from a man between 35 and 55 years old with urothelial cancer. The input for sequencing was PBMCs, taken around atezolizumab (anti-PD-L1) treatment. The chain recombines TRBV7-9 with TRBJ1-1, with D possibly matching TRBD1 (6 bases). The chain's CDR3 is CASSSEFSDRNTEAFF. CDR3 sequence (DNA): TGTGCCAGCAGCTCAGAATTTTCGGACAGAAACACTGAAGCTTTCTTT.